This passage covers 3 T cell receptor beta chains from one sample sequenced in a study of blood T cell repertoires in COVID-19. Libraries were prepared by immunoSEQ multiplex PCR; TCRdb keeps only in-frame clonotypes and omits some of them. The profile shows approximately 300,000 clones, roughly 90% of them singletons. The sample taken for sequencing was PBMCs or T cells enriched from blood (not recorded which). Receptor source: a man aged 55 to 70 who had recovered from COVID-19.

CDR3 sequence: CASSPMGQGTNTEAFF. CDR3 DNA: TGTGCCAGCTCACCGATGGGACAGGGGACTAACACTGAAGCTTTCTTT. V usage is TRBV18 and J usage is TRBJ1-1, with 10 bases that match TRBD1. The trim removed 3 bases at V and 2 bases at J, leaving 6 bases unmatched. CDR3 size: 16 residues. Germline V lookup: CDR1 KGHSH, CDR2 LQKENI.

The V and J genes are TRBV12-5 and TRBJ1-4; D may be TRBD1 (6 bases). This CDR3 is built from 15 residues. Deletions cut 1 base from V and 10 bases from J, with 16 bases between. Germline assignment: CDR1 LGHNT and CDR2 FRNRAP. For the CDR3, the DNA is TGTGCTAGTGGTTTGGGGGACACCTCCCCGGGAAAACTGTTTTTT. Translated: CASGLGDTSPGKLFF.

This clone was seen only a few times. The V and J genes are TRBV18 and TRBJ1-5; the D is unclear. Germline V CDR1 and CDR2: KGHSH, LQKENI. CDR3 size: 14 residues. The V gene lost 4 bases and the J gene lost 0 bases, with 7 bases spanning the gap. CDR3 sequence: CASSLQDSNQPQHF. The DNA of the CDR3 is TGTGCCAGCTCACTTCAGGATAGCAATCAGCCCCAGCATTTT.